This TCR beta chain emerged from a study of cytomegalovirus exposure and HLA in healthy donors. General observations from the study: A missense DCLRE1C variant was associated with V- and J-gene trimming of TCR beta chains in a later analysis, and an independent cohort replicated the association. Fewer N-insertions than the 666-donor mean were reportedly shown by an Asian-associated ancestry cluster in a later analysis.

Remarks on this clone: Its antigen is unidentified.

A multiplex PCR was run with 60 Vbeta primers and 13 Jbeta primers. The table came from immunoSEQ multiplex PCR; TCRdb's copy has only in-frame clones and leaves some out. This table has around 100,000 clones, roughly 80% appearing once. The TCR comes from a middle-aged woman in good health and CMV-seronegative. Material for sequencing was PBMCs.

The DNA for the CDR3 is TGCAGCGTTGAAGCCCAGGGAAAACCTGGGGAAAAACTGTTTTTT. It encodes CSVEAQGKPGEKLFF. This chain links TRBV29-1 with TRBJ1-4, with D tentatively TRBD1 (5 bases). This CDR3 is 15 amino acids long. Per the germline V gene, CDR1 is SQVTM and CDR2 is ANQGSEA. Trimming removed 1 base from V and 8 bases from J, with 17 bases in between.